This T cell receptor beta chain was identified in a study of regulatory T cells in long-lasting Graves disease. The time point was: newly diagnosed GD, antithyroid drugs for less than 3 months. PBMC RNA was the source of the TCR library. To note about this clonotype: Antigen: not known. At one end, the junction sequence differs from germline, possibly due to a read error.

In building TCR beta libraries, iRepertoire HTBI primers were used together with Arm-PCR of CDR3 regions. Each CDR3 protein gets one entry after TCRdb re-called the multiplex PCR reads with MiXCR. The table records 450,000 to 500,000 distinct CDR3 sequences, 15% to 20% of them present only once. General study results and limits: Under persistent disease, TRBV28, TRBJ1-2 and TRBJ2-5 were used preferentially. Exclusively peripheral blood, rather than thyroid tissue, was studied.

The CDR3 sequence is 14 residues long. The sample was also reused in another study, on T cells in Graves' hyperthyroidism and ophthalmopathy.

The sequence derives from a man aged 35 to 55 with Graves disease. V is TRBV12-3 or TRBV12-4 and J is TRBJ1-1; 10 bases map to TRBD1. The input for sequencing was peripheral blood mononuclear cells (PBMCs), taken at new diagnosis, from a patient treated with antithyroid drugs. As DNA, the CDR3 is TGTGCCGGCAGTCCGACAGGGGGCAGGACTGAAGCTTTCTTT. The encoded protein is CAGSPTGGRTEAFF.